This T cell receptor beta chain was sequenced during a study of blood T cell repertoires in COVID-19. Study details: Both acute and convalescent COVID-19 samples were obtained from the United States, Italy and Spain.

In the study's own analysis: Using reference gene primer amplification, nucleated cell counts were estimated. TCRdb keeps only in-frame clones here, not all; method: immunoSEQ multiplex PCR. V, J and clone size were drawn from that table, and D and trimming were deduced from the DNA. The sample lists approximately 39,000 clones, around 86% occurring once. The material sequenced was peripheral blood. The clonotype comes from a man aged 50-60 years with active or convalescent COVID-19.

The CDR3 is CASSLTGGFNTGELFF. The CDR3 coding sequence is TGTGCCAGCTCTCTGACAGGGGGATTTAACACCGGGGAGCTGTTTTTT. V gene TRBV18 combines with J gene TRBJ2-2, with 9 bases that match TRBD1. The CDR3 is 16 amino acids. CDR1 is KGHSH and CDR2 is LQKENI in the germline V gene. V was pared by 6 bases and J by 2 bases, with 7 bases of the junction left unmatched.